These T cell receptor beta chains were read from a single sample in a study of OX40 agonist ivuxolimab in advanced cancers. The assay was immunoSEQ multiplex PCR, and TCRdb's table has in-frame clones only and misses some. The table has 100,000 or so clones, around 84% seen once. The sample consisted of CD4+ or CD8+ T cells sorted from blood, taken in a trial of the OX40 agonist ivuxolimab. These receptors all stem from an adult with an advanced solid tumor such as melanoma, head and neck, liver or kidney cancer. Each CDR3 is given with its conserved first and last residue. D genes are given only for firm matches. Clone size is stated in some rows and not others, as once, few, many or a class when expanded.

v_gene,d_gene,abundance,j_gene,CDR3nt,CDR3aa
TRBV6-1,NA,NA,TRBJ2-5,TGTGCCAGCAGTGATCGGGTCGCGGAGACCCAGTACTTC,CASSDRVAETQYF
TRBV6-6,NA,NA,TRBJ1-3,TGTGCCAGCAGCTCATCAAACCAGGGTTCGGGAAACACCATATATTTT,CASSSSNQGSGNTIYF
TRBV27,NA,NA,TRBJ2-2,TGTGCCAGCAGTTTATATTCTGGGAGAAACACCGGGGAGCTGTTTTTT,CASSLYSGRNTGELFF
TRBV6-5,TRBD1,NA,TRBJ1-2,TGTGCCAGCAGGGATCCCGGGACAGGGGACTATGGCTACACCTTC,CASRDPGTGDYGYTF
TRBV6-5,NA,once,TRBJ1-1,TGTGCCAGCTTCACTTGGCAGGGGAGTGGCACTGAAGCTTTCTTT,CASFTWQGSGTEAFF
TRBV14,NA,NA,TRBJ1-2,TGTGCCAGCAGCCCGACTACTCCCAGGGGCGGCTATGGCTACACCTTC,CASSPTTPRGGYGYTF
TRBV28,NA,NA,TRBJ2-2,TGTGCCAGCAGTTCCCAGGGACGGTCCTCCGGGGAGCTGTTTTTT,CASSSQGRSSGELFF
TRBV7-9,TRBD1,NA,TRBJ1-1,TGTGCCAGCAGATTAGGGACAGCCACTGAAGCTTTCTTT,CASRLGTATEAFF
TRBV19,NA,NA,TRBJ1-5,TGTGCCAGTAGTATACGGGTGGAAGGGCTCTTTTCTAATCAGCCCCAGCATTTT,CASSIRVEGLFSNQPQHF
TRBV30,NA,NA,TRBJ1-2,TGTGCCTGGAAAAGGAGGGCCAATAACTATGGCTACACCTTC,CAWKRRANNYGYTF
TRBV7-2,NA,NA,TRBJ1-2,TGTGCCAGCAGCTTAGGCAGTCTCTATGGCTACACCTTC,CASSLGSLYGYTF
TRBV5-4,NA,NA,TRBJ1-1,TGTGCCAGCAGCTCAGGGGCAGGGTCGAACACTGAAGCTTTCTTT,CASSSGAGSNTEAFF
TRBV27,NA,NA,TRBJ2-2,TGTGCCAGCAGTTTCCGGGAACCAGCGACCGGGGAGCTGTTTTTT,CASSFREPATGELFF
TRBV9,NA,once,TRBJ2-1,TGTGCCAGCAGCGGGAACTACAATGAGCAGTTCTTC,CASSGNYNEQFF
TRBV18,TRBD1,NA,TRBJ2-1,TGTGCCAGCTCACCAAGTCTCGACAGGGGGAATGAGCAGTTCTTC,CASSPSLDRGNEQFF
TRBV5-6,NA,NA,TRBJ1-4,TGTGCCAGCAGCCTAACTGCGGGGGGCGGGACTGAACTGTTTTTT,CASSLTAGGGTELFF
TRBV5-1,TRBD2,few,TRBJ2-5,TGCGCCAGCAGCCGGCTTGGCCTAGCGGGGGTTCAAGAGACCCAGTACTTC,CASSRLGLAGVQETQYF
TRBV7-9,TRBD1,NA,TRBJ1-2,TGTGCCAGCAGCCGGACAGGAGATTATGGCTACACCTTC,CASSRTGDYGYTF
TRBV27,NA,NA,TRBJ2-2,TGTGCCAGCAGCCGGCTGGAGGGAGCCGGGGAGCTGTTTTTT,CASSRLEGAGELFF
TRBV28,NA,NA,TRBJ2-7,TGTGCCAGCAGTCCTCACCCCCAGGGCCCCTACGAGCAGTACTTC,CASSPHPQGPYEQYF
TRBV6-5,NA,once,TRBJ2-1,TGTGCCAGCAATAGAGGGCGGGGAAACTACAATGAGCAGTTCTTC,CASNRGRGNYNEQFF
TRBV11-3,NA,NA,TRBJ2-1,TGTGCCAGCAGCTTAGGTGACGGGAGCTCCTACAATGAGCAGTTCTTC,CASSLGDGSSYNEQFF
TRBV27,NA,NA,TRBJ2-7,TGTGCCAGCAAACAGGGGGGGTCCTACGAGCAGTACTTC,CASKQGGSYEQYF